This T cell receptor (beta chain) came from a study of cytomegalovirus exposure and HLA in healthy donors. Study conclusions and caveats: The authors enumerated under 200 TCR beta chains as linked to cytomegalovirus. TCR beta chain V- and J-gene trimming was linked, in a later analysis, to a missense variant in DCLRE1C.

The donors comprised healthy bone marrow donors. A note on this clone: Its antigen is still unknown.

60 Vbeta and 13 Jbeta primers were used in PCR. Profiling relied on immunoSEQ multiplex PCR, and the TCRdb table lists in-frame clones only, not all of them. The sample contains just over 65,000 clones, 75% to 85% of which appear only once. The TCR was taken from a human donor in good health. Sequencing was performed on PBMCs.

The DNA for the CDR3 is TGTGCCATCAGCTCCGGGACAGGGCCCTACGAGCAGTACTTC. Its protein product is CAISSGTGPYEQYF. J is TRBJ2-7 and V is TRBV10-3, with 9 nucleotides matching TRBD1. V shed 6 bases and J 2 bases; nucleotides not matched to a gene: 5. CDR1 is ENHRY, CDR2 SYGVKD, per germline. The CDR3 extends over 14 amino acids.